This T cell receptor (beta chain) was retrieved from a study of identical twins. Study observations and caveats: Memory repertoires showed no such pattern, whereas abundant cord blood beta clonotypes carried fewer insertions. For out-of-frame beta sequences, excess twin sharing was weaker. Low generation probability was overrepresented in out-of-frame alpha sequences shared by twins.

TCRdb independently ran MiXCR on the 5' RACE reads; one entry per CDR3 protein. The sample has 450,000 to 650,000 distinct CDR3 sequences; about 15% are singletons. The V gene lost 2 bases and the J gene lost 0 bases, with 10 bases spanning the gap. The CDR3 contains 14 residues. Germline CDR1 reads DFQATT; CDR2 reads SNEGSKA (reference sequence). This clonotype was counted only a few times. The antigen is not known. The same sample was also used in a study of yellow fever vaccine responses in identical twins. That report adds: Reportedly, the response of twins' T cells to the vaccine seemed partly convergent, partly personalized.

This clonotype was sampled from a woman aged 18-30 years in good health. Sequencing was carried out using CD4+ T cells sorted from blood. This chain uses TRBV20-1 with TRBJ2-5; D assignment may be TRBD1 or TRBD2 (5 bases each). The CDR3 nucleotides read TGCAGTGCTAGATCCCCGGGACACCAAGAGACCCAGTACTTC. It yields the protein CSARSPGHQETQYF.